The TCR beta chain under discussion was sequenced for a study of cytomegalovirus exposure and HLA in healthy donors. Study at large: Of 300 to 500 genotyped donors, roughly 80% grouped in the Caucasian-associated ancestry cluster. Study findings and constraints: An analysis was carried out later, and it reportedly showed fewer N-insertions in an Asian-associated ancestry cluster than the approximately 610-donor mean. Among TCR beta chains, those listed as cytomegalovirus-associated numbered roughly 150.

The germline V gene encodes CDR1 SGHAT and CDR2 FQNNGV. This CDR3 region has 15 residues. The germline V and J ends were trimmed by 6 bases and 3 bases, with 17 bases remaining between them. On this clone: As yet, its antigen is unknown.

Primers: 60 Vbeta forward and 13 Jbeta reverse. The table came from immunoSEQ multiplex PCR; TCRdb's copy has only in-frame clones and leaves some out. This table has approximately 160,000 clones, about 76% appearing once. Material: PBMCs. The chain links TRBV11-2 to TRBJ1-2; D may be TRBD1 (5 bases). The clonotype was recovered from a male donor in good health and CMV-seropositive. This chain's CDR3 is CASSPLTGGYYGYTF. The DNA for the CDR3 is TGTGCCAGCAGTCCGTTGACTGGGGGGTACTATGGCTACACCTTC.